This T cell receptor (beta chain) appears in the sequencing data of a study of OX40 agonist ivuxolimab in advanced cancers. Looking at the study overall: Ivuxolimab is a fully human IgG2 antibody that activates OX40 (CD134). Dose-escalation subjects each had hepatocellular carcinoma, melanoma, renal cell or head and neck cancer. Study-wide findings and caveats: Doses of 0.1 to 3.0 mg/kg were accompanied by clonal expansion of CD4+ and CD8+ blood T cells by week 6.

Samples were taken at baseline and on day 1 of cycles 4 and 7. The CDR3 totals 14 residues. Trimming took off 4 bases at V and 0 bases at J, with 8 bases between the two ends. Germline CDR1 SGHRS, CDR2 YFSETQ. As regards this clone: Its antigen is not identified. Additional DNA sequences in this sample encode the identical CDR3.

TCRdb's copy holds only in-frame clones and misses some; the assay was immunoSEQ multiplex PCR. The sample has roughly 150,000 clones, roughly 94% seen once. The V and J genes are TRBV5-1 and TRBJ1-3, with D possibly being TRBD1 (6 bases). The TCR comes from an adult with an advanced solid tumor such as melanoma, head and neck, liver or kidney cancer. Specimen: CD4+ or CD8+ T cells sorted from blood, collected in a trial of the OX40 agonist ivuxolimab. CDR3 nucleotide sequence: TGCGCCAGCAGCCTGGACAGCTCTGGAAACACCATATATTTT. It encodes CASSLDSSGNTIYF.